These T cell receptor beta chains were read from a single sample in a study of shared clonotypes between healthy human individuals. Some clones are missing from TCRdb's copy, which holds only in-frame ones; the method was immunoSEQ multiplex PCR. The table lists more than 1 million clones, 75% to 80% of them singletons. Sequencing was done on a sample of memory CD4+ T cells from PBMCs. The receptors shown here come from a man aged 18 to 30 in good health. Some clones in this sample may be carry-over from other donors' samples. Both conserved end residues are part of each CDR3. A D gene is named only where the DNA matches it firmly. Some rows mark clone size as missing; the rest say once, few, many or name a class of expanded clone.

>TRBV18|TRBJ1-1|-|-
TGTGCCAGCTCAGCGGACAGTATAGTGAACACTGAAGCTTTCTTT
CASSADSIVNTEAFF
>TRBV13|TRBJ2-5|-|-
TGTGCCAGCAGCCGAGGGGAGACCCAGTACTTC
CASSRGETQYF
>TRBV7-7|TRBJ2-2|TRBD2|few
TGTGCCAGCAGCTTACTCCCTAGCGGGAGTGGTACCGGGGAGCTGTTTTTT
CASSLLPSGSGTGELFF
>TRBV15|TRBJ2-3|-|-
TGTGCCACCAGCAGAGGTAATCACTTCACAGATACGCAGTATTTT
CATSRGNHFTDTQYF
>TRBV29-1|TRBJ1-1|-|-
TGCAGCGGGGGGAGGGGCCGAGGTACGAACACTGAAGCTTTCTTT
CSGGRGRGTNTEAFF
>TRBV18|TRBJ1-2|-|-
TGTGCCAGCTCACCACTAGGGGGAGGCTACACCTTC
CASSPLGGGYTF
>TRBV18|TRBJ2-1|-|-
TGTGCCAGCTCTCTCATAGGGCGCGACAATGAGCAGTTCTTC
CASSLIGRDNEQFF
>TRBV5-4|TRBJ1-1|-|-
TGTGCCAGCAGCTTGGTATTAGGGAACACTGAAGCTTTCTTT
CASSLVLGNTEAFF
>TRBV5-1|TRBJ2-3|-|-
TGCGCCAGCAGCTTTTCACAGGGAAGCACAGATACGCAGTATTTT
CASSFSQGSTDTQYF
>TRBV7-3|TRBJ2-2|-|-
TGTGCCAGCAGGGTGAGCGCGAACACCGGGGAGCTGTTTTTT
CASRVSANTGELFF
>TRBV27|TRBJ1-1|TRBD1|-
TGTGCCAGCAGTTTCTCAAGACCGGGACAGGGGGCTAAAGCTTTCTTT
CASSFSRPGQGAKAFF
>TRBV5-1|TRBJ1-4|TRBD1|-
TGCGCCAGCAGCTTGGAAAACAGGGGCTATGAAAAACTGTTTTTT
CASSLENRGYEKLFF